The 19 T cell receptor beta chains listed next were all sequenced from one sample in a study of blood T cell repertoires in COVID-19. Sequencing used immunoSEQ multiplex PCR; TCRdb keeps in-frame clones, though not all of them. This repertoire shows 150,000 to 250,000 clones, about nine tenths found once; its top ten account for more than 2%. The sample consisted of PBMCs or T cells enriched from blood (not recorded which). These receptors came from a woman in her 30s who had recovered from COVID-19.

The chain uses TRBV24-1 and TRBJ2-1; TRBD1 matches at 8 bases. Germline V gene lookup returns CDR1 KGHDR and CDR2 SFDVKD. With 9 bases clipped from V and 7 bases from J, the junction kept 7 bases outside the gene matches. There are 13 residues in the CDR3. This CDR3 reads CATESGGWNEQFF. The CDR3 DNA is TGTGCCACCGAATCAGGGGGCTGGAATGAGCAGTTCTTC.

The CDR3 region has the DNA TGTGCCGGCCGACGGGGTTCGAACACCGGGGAGCTGTTTTTT. Its translation: CAGRRGSNTGELFF. The chain uses TRBV6-5 and TRBJ2-2; tentatively, D is TRBD2 (5 bases). V lost 11 bases, J lost 0 bases, and 13 bases lay in between. There are 14 residues in the CDR3. Germline V gives CDR1 MNHEY, CDR2 SVGAGI.

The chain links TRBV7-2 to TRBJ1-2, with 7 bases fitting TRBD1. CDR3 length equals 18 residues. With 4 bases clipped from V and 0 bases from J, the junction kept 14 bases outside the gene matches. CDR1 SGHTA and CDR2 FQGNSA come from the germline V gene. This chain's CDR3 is CASSYPGQATKANYGYTF. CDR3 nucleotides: TGTGCCAGCAGCTACCCAGGACAGGCTACCAAAGCTAACTATGGCTACACCTTC.

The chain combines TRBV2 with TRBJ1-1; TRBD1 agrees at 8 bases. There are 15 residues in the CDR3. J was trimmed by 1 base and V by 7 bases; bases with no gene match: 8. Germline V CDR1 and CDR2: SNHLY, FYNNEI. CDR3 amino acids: CASKVQGDWNTEAFF. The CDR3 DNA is TGTGCCAGCAAAGTACAGGGGGATTGGAACACTGAAGCTTTCTTT.

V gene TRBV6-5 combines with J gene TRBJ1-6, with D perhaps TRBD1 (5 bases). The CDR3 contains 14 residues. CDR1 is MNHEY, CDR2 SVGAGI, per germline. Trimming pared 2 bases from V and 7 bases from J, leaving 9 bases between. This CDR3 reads CASSYNGGNSPLHF. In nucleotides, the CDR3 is TGTGCCAGCAGTTACAACGGGGGGAATTCACCCCTCCACTTT.

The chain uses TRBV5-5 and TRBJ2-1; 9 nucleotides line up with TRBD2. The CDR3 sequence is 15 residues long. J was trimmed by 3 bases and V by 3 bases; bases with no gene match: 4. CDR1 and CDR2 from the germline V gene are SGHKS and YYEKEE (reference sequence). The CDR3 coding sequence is TGTGCCAGCAGCTCGGGACTAGCCCTCTACAATGAGCAGTTCTTC. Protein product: CASSSGLALYNEQFF.

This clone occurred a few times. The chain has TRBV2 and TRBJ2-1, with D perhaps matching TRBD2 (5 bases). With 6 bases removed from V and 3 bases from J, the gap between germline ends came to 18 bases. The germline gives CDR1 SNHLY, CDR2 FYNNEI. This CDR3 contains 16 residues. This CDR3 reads CASRVSLLGGYNEQFF. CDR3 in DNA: TGTGCCAGCAGGGTTAGCCTCCTCGGAGGCTACAATGAGCAGTTCTTC.

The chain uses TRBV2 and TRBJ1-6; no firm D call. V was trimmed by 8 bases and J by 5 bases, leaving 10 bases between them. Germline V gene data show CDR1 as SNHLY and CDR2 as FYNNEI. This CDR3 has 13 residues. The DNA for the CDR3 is TGTGCCAGCTCCGGGGAGCATAATTCACCCCTCCACTTT. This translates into CASSGEHNSPLHF.

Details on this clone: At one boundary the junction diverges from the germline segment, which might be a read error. This chain's CDR3 is CASSLGSGAENIQYF. The CDR3 bases are TGTGCCAGCTCCCTAGGGAGCGGAGCCGAAAACATTCAGTACTTC. The chain is built from TRBV18 and TRBJ2-4; maybe TRBD2 (5 bases). The CDR3 length is 15 residues. Germline lookup yields CDR1 KGHSH and CDR2 LQKENI.

This CDR3 is CASRHHNQPQHF. CDR3 nucleotide sequence: TGTGCCAGTCGACATCACAATCAGCCCCAGCATTTT. J is TRBJ1-5 and V is TRBV19; D is undetermined. Germline CDR1 and CDR2: LNHDA and SQIVND (reference sequence). The length of the CDR3 is 12 residues. V gave up 8 bases and J gave up 3 bases, with 8 bases separating them.

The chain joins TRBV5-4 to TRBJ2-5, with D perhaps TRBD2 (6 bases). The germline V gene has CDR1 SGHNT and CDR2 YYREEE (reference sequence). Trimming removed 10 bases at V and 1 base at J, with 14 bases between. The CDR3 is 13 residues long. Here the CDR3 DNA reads TGTGCCCTCCATGTGGGGGGCCAAGAGACCCAGTACTTC. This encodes CALHVGGQETQYF.

The CDR3 is CASSQARDANEQYF. In nucleotides, the CDR3 is TGTGCCAGCAGCCAAGCGCGGGATGCGAACGAGCAGTACTTC. The chain recombines TRBV3-1 (or the pseudogene TRBV3-2) with TRBJ2-7, with a tentative D call TRBD2 (6 bases). V lost 1 base, J lost 5 bases, and 12 bases lay in between. From germline, CDR1 is LGHDT and CDR2 YNNKEL (reference sequence). The CDR3 runs to 14 residues.

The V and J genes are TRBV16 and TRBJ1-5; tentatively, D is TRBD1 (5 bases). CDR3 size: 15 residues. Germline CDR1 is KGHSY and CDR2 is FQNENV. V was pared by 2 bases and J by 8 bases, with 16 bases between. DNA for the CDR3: TGTGCCAGCAGCCAAGGGACGGGGGGTCGGGAGCCCCAGCATTTT. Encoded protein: CASSQGTGGREPQHF.

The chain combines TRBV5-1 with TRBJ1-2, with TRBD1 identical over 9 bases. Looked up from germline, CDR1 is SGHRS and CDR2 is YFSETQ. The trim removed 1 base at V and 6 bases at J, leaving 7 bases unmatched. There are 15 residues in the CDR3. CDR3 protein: CASSLTLDRGDGYTF. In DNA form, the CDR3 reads TGCGCCAGCAGCTTGACCCTAGACAGGGGGGATGGCTACACCTTC. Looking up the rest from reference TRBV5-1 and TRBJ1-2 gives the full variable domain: KAGVTQTPRYLIKTRGQQVTLSCSPISGHRSVSWYQQTPGQGLQFLFEYFSETQRNKGNFPGRFSGRQFSNSRSEMNVSTLELGDSALYLCASSLTLDRGDGYTFGSGTRLTVV.

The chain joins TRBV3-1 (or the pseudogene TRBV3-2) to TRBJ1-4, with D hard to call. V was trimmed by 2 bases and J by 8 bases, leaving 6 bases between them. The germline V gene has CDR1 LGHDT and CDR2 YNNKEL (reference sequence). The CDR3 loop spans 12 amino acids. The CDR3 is CASSQREEKLFF. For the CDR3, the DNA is TGTGCCAGCAGCCAAAGGGAGGAAAAACTGTTTTTT.

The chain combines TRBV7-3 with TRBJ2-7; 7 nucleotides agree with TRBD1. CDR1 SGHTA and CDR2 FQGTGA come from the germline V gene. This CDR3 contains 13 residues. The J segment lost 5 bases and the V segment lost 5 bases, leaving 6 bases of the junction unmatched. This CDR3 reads CASSLQGTDEQYF. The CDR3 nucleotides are TGTGCCAGCAGCCTACAGGGGACCGACGAGCAGTACTTC.

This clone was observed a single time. The CDR3: CASRPRFQETQYF. DNA for the CDR3: TGTGCCAGCAGGCCACGGTTTCAAGAGACCCAGTACTTC. The rearrangement joins TRBV12-3 or TRBV12-4 to TRBJ2-5; D not resolved. The CDR3 runs to 13 residues. The V end lost 6 bases, the J end lost 2 bases, and 10 bases lay between the germline ends.

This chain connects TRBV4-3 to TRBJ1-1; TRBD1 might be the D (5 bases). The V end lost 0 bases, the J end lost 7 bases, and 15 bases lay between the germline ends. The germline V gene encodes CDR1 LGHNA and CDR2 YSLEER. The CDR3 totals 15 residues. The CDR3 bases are TGCGCCAGCAGCCAAGATCGGGGGATTGTCGTTGAAGCTTTCTTT. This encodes CASSQDRGIVVEAFF.

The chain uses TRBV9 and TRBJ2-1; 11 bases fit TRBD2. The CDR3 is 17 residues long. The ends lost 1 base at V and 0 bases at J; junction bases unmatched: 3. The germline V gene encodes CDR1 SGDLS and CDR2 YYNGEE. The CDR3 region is CASSVLAGGSSYNEQFF. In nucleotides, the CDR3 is TGTGCCAGCAGCGTACTAGCGGGAGGATCCTCCTACAATGAGCAGTTCTTC.